A selection of T cell receptor beta chains follows, all from one sample in a study of PD-1 blockade in classical Hodgkin lymphoma. The table came from immunoSEQ multiplex PCR; TCRdb's copy has only in-frame clones and leaves some out. The sample shows tens of thousands of clones, 60% to 85% of them seen only once. The sample was peripheral blood mononuclear cells (PBMCs), taken before the second cycle of nivolumab. These receptors all stem from a human donor with classical Hodgkin lymphoma. Both conserved end residues are part of each CDR3. D genes are given only for firm matches. Some rows have no size entry. The others give once, few or many, or a class for an expanded clone.

TRBJ2-3,TRBD1,TRBV13,NA,CASSSLSGTGVDTQYF,TGTGCCAGCAGCTCGCTCTCCGGGACAGGGGTAGATACGCAGTATTTT
TRBJ2-1,NA,TRBV30,few,CAWSGDREQFF,TGTGCCTGGAGTGGGGACCGAGAGCAGTTCTTC
TRBJ2-3,NA,TRBV5-1,NA,CASSLEGARSSSTDTQYF,TGCGCCAGCAGCTTGGAAGGAGCTAGATCATCAAGCACAGATACGCAGTATTTT
TRBJ1-1,NA,TRBV10-3,NA,CATAISGWNTEAFF,TGTGCCACCGCTATTTCTGGTTGGAACACTGAAGCTTTCTTT
TRBJ2-1,TRBD2,TRBV19,NA,CASKSSGGAYNEQFF,TGTGCCAGTAAATCTAGCGGGGGGGCCTACAATGAGCAGTTCTTC
TRBJ2-1,NA,TRBV7-2,NA,CASSLGASWPYNEQFF,TGTGCCAGCAGCTTAGGTGCTAGCTGGCCCTACAATGAGCAGTTCTTC
TRBJ1-1,NA,TRBV7-9,NA,CASSPVFEAEAFF,TGTGCCAGCAGCCCCGTTTTCGAGGCTGAAGCTTTCTTT
TRBJ1-2,TRBD1,TRBV7-7,NA,CASSLDRTGAGYTF,TGTGCTAGCAGCTTAGATAGGACAGGTGCTGGCTACACCTTC
TRBJ2-1,TRBD2,TRBV19,NA,CASSRGIWTSGGGSEQFF,TGTGCCAGTTCCCGTGGAATTTGGACTAGCGGGGGTGGTAGTGAGCAGTTCTTC
TRBJ1-1,NA,TRBV28,NA,CASSLWGLASFF,TGTGCCAGCAGTTTATGGGGGCTTGCCTCTTTCTTT
TRBJ1-2,NA,TRBV7-9,NA,CASSLVVAAGGYTF,TGTGCCAGCAGCTTAGTGGTGGCAGCGGGTGGCTACACCTTC
TRBJ1-2,NA,TRBV27,NA,CASSPGQHYGYTF,TGTGCCAGCAGCCCCGGACAGCACTATGGCTACACCTTC
TRBJ2-7,NA,TRBV27,NA,CASSEGLRAGEQYF,TGTGCCAGCAGCGAGGGATTGCGGGCGGGGGAGCAGTACTTC
TRBJ1-2,NA,TRBV5-4,NA,CASSPTDPILGYTF,TGTGCCAGCAGCCCCACCGACCCGATCCTCGGCTACACCTTC
TRBJ2-6,NA,TRBV10-2,NA,CASREGSGANVLTF,TGCGCCAGCAGGGAGGGTTCCGGGGCCAACGTCCTGACTTTC
TRBJ2-2,NA,TRBV5-5,NA,CASSLTGDYTGELFF,TGTGCCAGCAGCTTGACAGGGGACTACACCGGGGAGCTGTTTTTT
TRBJ2-5,NA,TRBV7-8,NA,CASSPTAIQETQYF,TGTGCCAGCAGCCCGACGGCTATTCAAGAGACCCAGTACTTC
TRBJ1-5,NA,TRBV4-1,NA,CASSQDPGEYSNQPQHF,TGCGCCAGCAGCCAAGATCCGGGGGAATATAGCAATCAGCCCCAGCATTTT
TRBJ1-1,NA,TRBV4-1,NA,CASSHPGRPEAFF,TGCGCCAGCAGCCACCCCGGGAGACCTGAAGCTTTCTTT
TRBJ2-7,NA,TRBV28,NA,CASSLVGSHEQYF,TGTGCCAGCAGTTTAGTGGGATCCCACGAGCAGTACTTC
TRBJ1-1,NA,TRBV7-7,NA,CASSLEVRNTEAFF,TGTGCTAGCAGCTTAGAAGTTAGAAACACTGAAGCTTTCTTT
TRBJ1-4,NA,TRBV7-9,NA,CASSLTTNEKLFF,TGTGCCAGCAGCTTAACCACTAATGAAAAACTGTTTTTT
TRBJ2-1,NA,TRBV28,NA,CASSFGGGEQFF,TGTGCCAGCAGTTTCGGGGGCGGGGAGCAGTTCTTC
TRBJ2-7,NA,TRBV30,NA,CAWSGIGAQAYEQYF,TGTGCCTGGAGCGGAATTGGGGCGCAGGCCTACGAGCAGTACTTC
TRBJ2-2,TRBD1,TRBV7-7,NA,CASSSGQPTGELFF,TGTGCTAGCAGCTCGGGACAGCCGACCGGGGAGCTGTTTTTT
TRBJ1-6,NA,TRBV2,NA,CASNQGGSYNSPLHF,TGTGCCAGCAATCAGGGAGGCTCCTATAATTCACCCCTCCACTTT
TRBJ2-1,NA,TRBV4-3,NA,CASSQAWKTGYNEQFF,TGCGCCAGCAGCCAGGCGTGGAAAACGGGGTACAATGAGCAGTTCTTC
TRBJ2-3,TRBD1,TRBV30,NA,CACTGANTDTQYF,TGTGCCTGCACAGGGGCCAACACAGATACGCAGTATTTT
TRBJ2-3,NA,TRBV19,NA,CASSRMHTDTQYF,TGTGCCAGTAGCAGGATGCACACAGATACGCAGTATTTT
TRBJ2-7,NA,TRBV7-2,NA,CASSSYQGSYEQYF,TGTGCCAGCAGCTCTTACCAGGGCTCCTACGAGCAGTACTTC
TRBJ1-1,NA,TRBV4-1,NA,CASSQVSVNTEAFF,TGCGCCAGCAGCCAAGTTAGCGTGAACACTGAAGCTTTCTTT
TRBJ1-5,TRBD1,TRBV6-6,NA,CASSRDRWSNQPQHF,TGTGCCAGCAGTCGGGACAGATGGAGCAATCAGCCCCAGCATTTT
TRBJ2-3,TRBD1,TRBV6-4,NA,CASSGTGSTDTQYF,TGTGCCAGCAGCGGGACAGGGAGCACAGATACGCAGTATTTT
TRBJ2-1,NA,TRBV10-1,NA,CASSDNLLLHEQFF,TGCGCCAGCAGTGATAACCTCCTATTACATGAGCAGTTCTTC
TRBJ2-3,TRBD1,TRBV6-5,NA,CASREGAHTDTQYF,TGTGCCAGCCGTGAGGGGGCCCACACAGATACGCAGTATTTT
TRBJ2-1,NA,TRBV4-3,NA,CASSQVLYSARSGNEQFF,TGCGCCAGCAGCCAAGTTTTGTATTCGGCGCGCTCGGGGAATGAGCAGTTCTTC
TRBJ1-2,NA,TRBV5-5,NA,CASSLWSGTGNSGYGYTF,TGTGCCAGCAGCTTGTGGTCAGGGACGGGTAACTCGGGGTATGGCTACACCTTC
TRBJ2-7,NA,TRBV11-2,NA,CASSLQSSYEQYF,TGTGCCAGCAGCTTGCAGAGCTCCTACGAGCAGTACTTC
TRBJ1-5,NA,TRBV7-6,NA,CASSLDGVGRQPQHF,TGTGCCAGCAGCTTAGACGGAGTGGGGCGACAGCCCCAGCATTTT
TRBJ1-1,NA,TRBV28,NA,CASSLIEYRVSEAFF,TGTGCCAGCAGTTTGATCGAGTACAGGGTTTCTGAAGCTTTCTTT
TRBJ2-7,NA,TRBV7-9,NA,CASSLVGDSYEQYF,TGTGCCAGCAGCTTAGTAGGGGACTCCTACGAGCAGTACTTC
TRBJ1-5,NA,TRBV28,NA,CASSPTYGAMGSNQPQHF,TGTGCCAGCAGTCCTACTTATGGGGCGATGGGGAGCAATCAGCCCCAGCATTTT
TRBJ2-1,TRBD2,TRBV2,NA,CASTTFLILAGGNNEQFF,TGTGCCAGCACTACGTTCCTGATACTAGCGGGGGGGAACAATGAGCAGTTCTTC
TRBJ2-7,NA,TRBV19,NA,CASREGGGAYEQYF,TGTGCCAGTAGGGAGGGCGGAGGGGCCTACGAGCAGTACTTC